Presented here are 7 T cell receptor beta chains from one specimen sequenced in a study of vaccination and CD4 T cells after COVID-19. Treatment here: approximately 10-day PBMC culture with coronavirus spike peptide pools or control peptides (ViraFEST assay). Sequenced with the Oncomine TCR Beta short-read assay was DNA taken from cultured CD4+ T cells. MiXCR was run by TCRdb on the PCR reads, yielding one entry per CDR3 protein. Of over 15,000 distinct CDR3 sequences listed, roughly 43% are singletons. These receptors have no identified antigens. The source was CD4+ T cells from blood, cultured in vitro, collected after SARS-CoV-2 vaccination. These receptor sequences come from a human donor who had recovered from COVID-19.

The rearrangement uses TRBV18 and TRBJ1-2, with 7 bases matching TRBD1. Trimming took 8 bases from V and 7 from J; bases not matched to a gene: 7. The CDR3 totals 12 residues. The germline V gene encodes CDR1 KGHSH and CDR2 LQKENI. Here the CDR3 DNA reads TGTGCCAGCCAAACACAGGGGACTGGCTACACCTTC. As protein: CASQTQGTGYTF.

This clonotype was detected only a few times. The CDR3 DNA reads TGTGCCAGCAAAAAAGGGACGACCAACGTCCTGACTTTC. As protein: CASKKGTTNVLTF. The V gene is TRBV6-1, the J gene TRBJ2-6; D might be TRBD1 or TRBD2, each matching 5 bases. CDR1 and CDR2 from the germline V gene are MNHNS and SASEGT. V was clipped by 7 bases and J by 8 bases, with 12 bases between them. CDR3 size: 13 residues.

This clonotype was seen a handful of times. The chain uses TRBV2 and TRBJ2-3; 7 nucleotides match TRBD2. The CDR3 is 14 amino acids. The germline gives CDR1 SNHLY, CDR2 FYNNEI. Losses at the gene ends were 8 bases for V and 4 bases for J; bases not matched to a gene: 9. The CDR3 DNA follows: TGTGCCAGCGTATCGGGCGGGAGCTCAGATACGCAGTATTTT. Translating gives CASVSGGSSDTQYF.

A few counts support this clonotype. This chain connects TRBV7-8 to TRBJ2-5; D is perhaps TRBD2 (5 bases). Per the germline V gene, CDR1 is SGHVS and CDR2 is FQNEAQ. The CDR3 is made up of 13 amino acids. Trimming took off 1 base at V and 5 bases at J, with 8 bases between the two ends. Here the CDR3 DNA reads TGTGCCAGCAGCTTAGGAGGACTCGAGACCCAGTACTTC. It yields the protein CASSLGGLETQYF.

The chain is built from TRBV15 and TRBJ1-1; possibly TRBD1 for D (6 bases). V was trimmed by 7 bases and J by 3 bases, leaving 12 bases between them. Germline CDR1 LNHNV, CDR2 YYDKDF (reference sequence). The CDR3 has 13 residues. The CDR3 sequence: CATKGGRDTEAFF. In nucleotides, the CDR3 is TGTGCCACCAAGGGGGGAAGGGACACTGAAGCTTTCTTT. Filled out from reference TRBV15 and TRBJ1-1, the complete variable domain reads DAMVIQNPRYQVTQFGKPVTLSCSQTLNHNVMYWYQQKSSQAPKLLFHYYDKDFNNEADTPDNFQSRRPNTSFCFLDIRSPGLGDTAMYLCATKGGRDTEAFFGQGTRLTVV.

This chain connects TRBV20-1 to TRBJ2-2, with D possibly being TRBD2 (5 bases). Per the germline V gene, CDR1 is DFQATT and CDR2 is SNEGSKA (reference sequence). V lost 1 base and J lost 8, with 14 bases in between. This CDR3 spans 14 amino acids. The CDR3 sequence is CSARGTPSSGELFF. CDR3 sequence (DNA): TGCAGTGCTAGAGGGACTCCCTCATCGGGGGAGCTGTTTTTT.

The J gene is TRBJ1-2, the V gene TRBV10-3; D is possibly TRBD1 (5 bases). V was shortened by 3 bases and J by 7 bases, with 15 bases between the two germline ends. From germline, CDR1 is ENHRY and CDR2 SYGVKD. CDR3 length equals 14 residues. CDR3 bases: TGTGCCATCAGTGAACAGGAAGTCATAGGTGGCTACACCTTC. Translation: CAISEQEVIGGYTF.